A single sample is the source of the 21 T cell receptor beta chains below, sequenced in a study of blood T cell repertoires in COVID-19. The protocol was immunoSEQ multiplex PCR, while the TCRdb copy is restricted to in-frame clones and leaves out a portion. The table lists approximately 280,000 clones, less than 85% of them singletons. The sequenced sample consisted of peripheral blood. The receptors were gathered from a human donor with COVID-19, enrolled during active disease. The donor label of this sample is uncertain.

This chain uses TRBV7-9 with TRBJ1-3, with D possibly being TRBD1 (5 bases). From germline, CDR1 is SEHNR and CDR2 FQNEAQ (reference sequence). This CDR3 has 15 amino acids. Trimming pared 1 base from V and 3 bases from J, leaving 10 bases between. In DNA form, the CDR3 reads TGTGCCAGCAGCTTAGGCGGGACGTATGGAAACACCATATATTTT. This gives the protein CASSLGGTYGNTIYF.

This sequence joins TRBV7-9 and TRBJ1-3; no clear D. Germline lookup yields CDR1 SEHNR and CDR2 FQNEAQ (reference sequence). Trimming removed 5 bases at V and 1 base at J, with 12 bases between. The CDR3 has 15 amino acids. The CDR3 DNA follows: TGTGCCAGCAGCGCTAGTCGGGTATCTGGAAACACCATATATTTT. Translated, it gives CASSASRVSGNTIYF.

The V gene is TRBV27, the J gene TRBJ2-7, with TRBD2 identical over 9 bases. The germline V gene has CDR1 MNHEY and CDR2 SMNVEV (reference sequence). V dropped 6 bases and J dropped 7; count of bases not matched to a gene: 13. The CDR3 is made up of 15 amino acids. CDR3 nucleotide sequence: TGTGCCAGCAGCCCGTCCCGCGGGAGGGCCGGGGAGCAGTACTTC. As protein: CASSPSRGRAGEQYF.

This chain uses TRBV28 with TRBJ2-7; a weak D match, TRBD2 (7 bases). V was clipped by 2 bases and J by 3 bases, with 14 bases between them. Germline CDR1 reads MDHEN; CDR2 reads SYDVKM. This CDR3 is 15 amino acids long. The CDR3 sequence: CASSLPGGSNYEQYF. In DNA form, the CDR3 reads TGTGCCAGCAGTTTACCGGGGGGCTCAAACTACGAGCAGTACTTC.

This rearrangement joins TRBV6-5 to TRBJ2-5, with TRBD2 as a possible D gene (5 bases). Trimming took 4 bases from V and 1 from J, leaving 13 bases between them. The germline V gene has CDR1 MNHEY and CDR2 SVGAGI. There are 15 residues in the CDR3. For the CDR3, the DNA is TGTGCCAGCAGTTCCCAATTCGAGGGCCAAGAGACCCAGTACTTC. Protein product: CASSSQFEGQETQYF.

The V call is TRBV27, the J call TRBJ1-2; 7 nucleotides align to TRBD1. The V segment lost 6 bases and the J segment 4 bases; nucleotides outside the gene matches: 5. Looked up from germline, CDR1 is MNHEY and CDR2 is SMNVEV (reference sequence). CDR3 length equals 13 residues. DNA of the CDR3: TGTGCCAGCAGACCGGGACAGCTCTATGGCTACACCTTC. This encodes CASRPGQLYGYTF.

This rearrangement joins TRBV10-1 to TRBJ1-1; no firm D call. The CDR3 sequence is 13 residues long. Germline assignment: CDR1 WNHNN and CDR2 SYGVQD (reference sequence). V was cut by 4 bases and J by 1 base, with 7 bases left in between. CDR3 DNA: TGCGCCAGCAGTGTCGGGGAGAACACTGAAGCTTTCTTT. Its protein is CASSVGENTEAFF.

The CDR3 region has the DNA TGTGCCAGTAGTATACAGGGCTACGGCTACACCTTC. It codes for CASSIQGYGYTF. The chain couples TRBV19 to TRBJ1-2; TRBD1 is a possible D gene (5 bases). The CDR3 has 12 amino acids. Per the germline V gene, CDR1 is LNHDA and CDR2 is SQIVND (reference sequence). V dropped 2 bases and J dropped 8 bases, with 9 bases sitting between them.

This sequence joins TRBV6-6 and TRBJ2-2, with D tentatively TRBD2 (6 bases). Germline values: CDR1 MNHNY, CDR2 SVGAGI (reference sequence). The CDR3 sequence is 15 residues long. Trimming shortened V by 5 bases and J by 3 bases, and 13 bases separated the two germline ends. Here the CDR3 reads CASSLTGAHTGELFF. For the CDR3, the DNA is TGTGCCAGCAGTCTGACGGGAGCTCACACCGGGGAGCTGTTTTTT.

The V gene is TRBV28, the J gene TRBJ1-2; a possible D gene is TRBD1 (6 bases). Between the trimmed V and J ends, which lost 6 bases and 4 bases, there was a span of 15 bases. This CDR3 has 14 amino acids. In germline, CDR1 is MDHEN, CDR2 SYDVKM. CDR3 in DNA: TGTGCCAGCAGAACTACAGGGAACGCCTATGGCTACACCTTC. Translated, it gives CASRTTGNAYGYTF.

This clone was detected a few times. Here the CDR3 reads CASTSGTLMGYEQYF. The CDR3 region has the DNA TGTGCCAGCACCTCAGGGACTCTCATGGGGTACGAGCAGTACTTC. The chain links TRBV2 to TRBJ2-7; D is possibly TRBD2 (6 bases). V was trimmed by 7 bases and J by 4 bases, leaving 20 bases between them. Germline V lookup: CDR1 SNHLY, CDR2 FYNNEI. This CDR3 has 15 residues.

The chain joins TRBV7-3 to TRBJ2-1; 8 bases are shared with TRBD2. This CDR3 comprises 15 residues. With V trimmed by 1 base and J by 9 bases, 8 bases remained unmatched. Germline V CDR1 and CDR2: SGHTA, FQGTGA. In DNA, the CDR3 is TGTGCCAGCAGCTTAAGCAGTAGCGGGAAAACTGAGCAGTTCTTC. It is translated as CASSLSSSGKTEQFF. Full variable domain (remainder filled in from reference TRBV7-3 and TRBJ2-1): GAGVSQTPSNKVTEKGKYVELRCDPISGHTALYWYRQSLGQGPEFLIYFQGTGAADDSGLPNDRFFAVRPEGSVSTLKIQRTERGDSAVYLCASSLSSSGKTEQFFGPGTRLTVL.

This clone was seen a few times. V usage is TRBV11-2 and J usage is TRBJ1-4; a possible D gene is TRBD1 (5 bases). The CDR3 extends over 15 amino acids. CDR1 and CDR2 from the germline V gene are SGHAT and FQNNGV. V dropped 1 base and J dropped 8 bases, with 14 bases sitting between them. CDR3 region: CASSLARQGEEKLFF. CDR3 DNA sequence: TGTGCCAGCAGCTTAGCGCGGCAGGGTGAAGAAAAACTGTTTTTT.

The chain employs TRBV3-1 (or the pseudogene TRBV3-2) and TRBJ2-1; 10 positions match TRBD1. V was pared by 2 bases and J by 7 bases, with 8 bases of the junction left unmatched. Germline CDR1 LGHDT, CDR2 YNNKEL (reference sequence). This CDR3 contains 16 residues. This CDR3 is CASSQMRDRGRNEQFF. DNA for the CDR3: TGTGCCAGCAGCCAAATGCGGGACAGGGGTAGAAATGAGCAGTTCTTC.

The chain has TRBV24-1 and TRBJ2-6; tentative D call: TRBD2 (6 bases). Germline assignment: CDR1 KGHDR and CDR2 SFDVKD. Between the trimmed V and J ends, which lost 5 bases and 3 bases, there was a span of 7 bases. The CDR3 consists of 14 residues. Here the CDR3 reads CATSGGDGANVLTF. CDR3 sequence (DNA): TGTGCCACCAGTGGCGGGGATGGGGCCAACGTCCTGACTTTC.

This clone was seen once. The V gene is TRBV25-1, the J gene TRBJ2-3; TRBD2 matches 7 bases. The trim removed 7 bases at V and 4 bases at J, leaving 8 bases unmatched. The CDR3 runs 14 residues. Looked up from germline, CDR1 is MGHDK and CDR2 is SYGVNS. CDR3 loop: CASTWGGSADTQYF. CDR3 nucleotide sequence: TGTGCCAGCACCTGGGGGGGGAGCGCAGATACGCAGTATTTT.

The chain joins TRBV12-3 or TRBV12-4 to TRBJ1-6, with TRBD1 as a possible D gene (5 bases). The length of the CDR3 is 13 residues. Deletions cut 1 base from V and 15 bases from J, with 13 bases between. CDR3 sequence: CASSLGGSWVLHF. The CDR3 nucleotides read TGTGCCAGCAGTTTAGGGGGCTCGTGGGTCCTCCACTTT.

The CDR3 sequence: CSGGEGSYEQYF. CDR3 nucleotides: TGCAGCGGAGGGGAGGGCTCCTACGAGCAGTACTTC. The rearrangement joins TRBV29-1 to TRBJ2-7, with 7 bases fitting TRBD2. The germline gives CDR1 SQVTM, CDR2 ANQGSEA. The CDR3 contains 12 residues. Trimming took 7 bases from V and 0 from J; bases not matched to a gene: 3.

V and J are TRBV28 and TRBJ2-1, with D unclear. The CDR3 sequence is 13 residues long. Germline V gives CDR1 MDHEN, CDR2 SYDVKM. Trimming shortened V by 5 bases and J by 10 bases, and 15 bases separated the two germline ends. DNA of the CDR3: TGTGCCAGCAGTCCCCCTTCACGGCGGGAGCAGTTCTTC. Encoded protein: CASSPPSRREQFF.

V is TRBV19 and J is TRBJ1-4; 7 bases match TRBD1. The J segment lost 4 bases and the V segment lost 7 bases, leaving 9 bases of the junction unmatched. CDR1 LNHDA and CDR2 SQIVND come from the germline V gene (reference sequence). The CDR3 sequence is 15 residues long. DNA of the CDR3: TGTGCCAGTAAATTTGGGACAGTACTTAATGAAAAACTGTTTTTT. Translating it yields CASKFGTVLNEKLFF.

The CDR3 sequence: CASSRQGNTIYF. The DNA of the CDR3 is TGTGCCAGCAGTCGTCAGGGAAACACCATATATTTT. The chain has TRBV14 and TRBJ1-3, with D hard to call. V shed 6 bases and J shed 4 bases, with 7 bases lying between them. The CDR3 length is 12 residues. Germline V CDR1 and CDR2: SGHDN, FVKESK.